The clone carrying this TCR beta chain came up many times. The antigen remains unidentified. Documented time point: sample taken at primary tumor resection. The input material, whole RNA from tumor, nontumor lung or frozen PBMC, was sequenced unsorted. This sample is drawn from a study of spatial heterogeneity in lung cancer. Germline V gene sequence: CDR1 LNHNV, CDR2 YYDKDF (reference sequence). The ends were cut back, 0 bases at V and 9 bases at J, with 6 bases in the middle. The CDR3 runs 12 residues. TCRdb recomputed calls from the 5' RACE reads with MiXCR, one row per CDR3 protein. The sample has tens of thousands of distinct CDR3 sequences, roughly 8.7% seen once. Study-wide results and limits: Ubiquitous expanded tumor TCRs showed up in blood more at resection than follow-up.

The source of this sequence is a male donor with early-stage non-small cell lung cancer. The source material was PBMCs, sampled at surgery. The rearrangement joins TRBV15 to TRBJ2-1; D remains ambiguous. Here the CDR3 reads CATSRELGEQFF. For the CDR3, the DNA is TGTGCCACCAGCAGAGAGTTAGGTGAGCAGTTCTTC. The full variable domain, its missing parts supplied by reference TRBV15 and TRBJ2-1, is DAMVIQNPRYQVTQFGKPVTLSCSQTLNHNVMYWYQQKSSQAPKLLFHYYDKDFNNEADTPDNFQSRRPNTSFCFLDIRSPGLGDTAMYLCATSRELGEQFFGPGTRLTVL.